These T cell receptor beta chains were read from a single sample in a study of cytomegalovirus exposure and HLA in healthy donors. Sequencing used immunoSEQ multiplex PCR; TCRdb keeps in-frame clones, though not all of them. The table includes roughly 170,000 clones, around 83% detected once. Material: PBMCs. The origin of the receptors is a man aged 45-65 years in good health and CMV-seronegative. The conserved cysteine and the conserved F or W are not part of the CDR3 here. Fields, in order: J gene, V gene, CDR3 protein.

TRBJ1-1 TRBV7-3 ASSLSTKGPSGGRTEAF
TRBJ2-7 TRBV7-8 ASSLGAGPGLSYEQY
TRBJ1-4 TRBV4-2 ASSQDLGRLEEKLF
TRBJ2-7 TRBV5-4 ASSLASGRTEQY
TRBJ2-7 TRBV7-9 ASSYGTSDYEQY
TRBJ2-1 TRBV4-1 ASSQGYAGSTYNEQF
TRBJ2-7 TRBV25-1 ASSLSSSYEQY
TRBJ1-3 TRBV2 ASSEVGGSGNTIY
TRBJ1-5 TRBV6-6 ASSQRGRERQPQH
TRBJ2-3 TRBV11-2 ASSPGTSVSSDTQY
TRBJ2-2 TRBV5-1 ASSSLAGGGGELF
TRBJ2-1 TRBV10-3 AISSLDNEQF